Listed here are 28 T cell receptor beta chains from one sample, sequenced in a study of control samples from healthy donors and cancer patients (dated by TCRdb to the early 2020s). Library prep was done by the immunoSEQ multiplex PCR assay. TCRdb obtained this table from immuneACCESS and retained in-frame rearrangements with V and J assigned. These tables miss some clones; where compared with another copy, unresolved V genes account for less than half of the shortfall, and the remainder is unexplained. Recorded for this sample are 95,000 to 100,000 clones; around 89% of them occurred a single time. The ten largest clonotypes hold less than 8.5% of the sample. The sample taken for sequencing was blood. The source of these receptors is a young man in good health.

This chain links TRBV30 with TRBJ1-1; 7 nucleotides align to TRBD1. This CDR3 has 15 amino acids. Germline values: CDR1 GTSNPN, CDR2 SVGIG (reference sequence). V gave up 0 bases and J gave up 1 base; unmatched junction bases: 5. The CDR3 DNA reads TGTGCCTGGAGTGTGACCGGGACAGCGAACACTGAAGCTTTCTTT. Its protein is CAWSVTGTANTEAFF.

The rearrangement uses TRBV4-3 and TRBJ1-2, with D perhaps matching TRBD1 (5 bases). The CDR3 is 15 residues long. V gave up 0 bases and J gave up 7 bases, with 15 bases separating them. Germline assignment: CDR1 LGHNA and CDR2 YSLEER. The CDR3 spells CASSQDRLGGGGYTF. The CDR3 DNA reads TGCGCCAGCAGCCAAGATCGGCTTGGGGGGGGTGGCTACACCTTC.

The rearrangement uses TRBV11-2 and TRBJ2-5, with 7 positions matching TRBD2. Trimming took 5 bases from V and 1 from J; bases not matched to a gene: 10. CDR1 is SGHAT, CDR2 FQNNGV, per germline. CDR3 size: 16 residues. The CDR3 DNA reads as TGTGCCAGCAGCCGCCTGCCGGGGGGTATCCAAGAGACCCAGTACTTC. This encodes CASSRLPGGIQETQYF.

The chain combines TRBV29-1 with TRBJ2-5; D gene ambiguous. V lost 2 bases, J lost 6 bases, and 7 bases lay in between. Germline V gives CDR1 SQVTM, CDR2 ANQGSEA. CDR3 length equals 11 residues. The chain's CDR3 is CSVETWKTQYF. CDR3 DNA sequence: TGCAGCGTTGAAACGTGGAAGACCCAGTACTTC.

The genes are TRBV14 and TRBJ1-1; D ambiguous. CDR1 and CDR2 (germline): SGHDN, FVKESK. Trimming stripped 4 bases from V and 2 bases from J, with 20 bases between. The CDR3 consists of 17 residues. The CDR3, as DNA: TGTGCCAGCAGCCCCCTTCGGACGGGTAGGGCCAACACTGAAGCTTTCTTT. Encoded protein: CASSPLRTGRANTEAFF.

V and J are TRBV6-2 or TRBV6-3 and TRBJ2-7; D gene uncertain. CDR1 and CDR2 (germline): MNHEY, SVGEGT. Trimming cost V 4 bases and J 1 base, with 8 bases left between them. The CDR3 contains 13 residues. The DNA for the CDR3 is TGTGCCAGCAGTTTCGTCTTATCCTACGAGCAGTACGTC. Amino acids: CASSFVLSYEQYV.

In DNA, the CDR3 is TGCGCCAGCAGCCAAGAACACCCAGACACCATATATTTT. This gives the protein CASSQEHPDTIYF. The chain links TRBV4-3 to TRBJ1-3; no clear D. This CDR3 is 13 amino acids long. The ends were cut back, 0 bases at V and 8 bases at J, with 8 bases in the middle. Germline-derived CDR1 and CDR2 are LGHNA and YSLEER.

In regard to this clone: Different DNA sequences within this sample yield the same CDR3. The chain is built from TRBV7-9 and TRBJ1-1, with D perhaps TRBD1 (5 bases). This CDR3 region has 13 residues. CDR1 SEHNR and CDR2 FQNEAQ come from the germline V gene (reference sequence). V dropped 2 bases and J dropped 1 base, with 5 bases sitting between them. CDR3 DNA sequence: TGTGCCAGCAGCTTACAGGGGAACACTGAAGCTTTCTTT. Encoded protein: CASSLQGNTEAFF.

The chain has TRBV6-5 and TRBJ2-2; D is unclear. The germline V gene has CDR1 MNHEY and CDR2 SVGAGI. Trimming took off 0 bases at V and 2 bases at J, with 7 bases between the two ends. This CDR3 is 15 amino acids long. CDR3 bases: TGTGCCAGCAGTTACTCGGGTGGTAACACCGGGGAGCTGTTTTTT. Translated: CASSYSGGNTGELFF.

The CDR3 is CASSLSGYHEQYV. The CDR3 nucleotides read TGTGCCAGCAGCTTATCTGGTTACCACGAGCAGTACGTC. This rearrangement joins TRBV7-9 to TRBJ2-7; D is uncertain. The length of the CDR3 is 13 residues. V lost 2 bases, J lost 5 bases, and 10 bases lay in between. Germline-derived CDR1 and CDR2 are SEHNR and FQNEAQ (reference sequence).

This clone was counted a few times. The chain carries TRBV6-1 and TRBJ2-3; 9 bases fit TRBD2. This CDR3 is built from 16 residues. V shed 0 bases, J shed 7 bases, and the junction held 8 bases outside the gene matches. The germline V gene has CDR1 MNHNS and CDR2 SASEGT. CDR3 nucleotide sequence: TGTGCCAGCAGTGAAGCGCAGCGGGGGGTCTTCCATACGCAGTATTTT. Translated, it gives CASSEAQRGVFHTQYF.

CDR3: CASSSPATGKTQYF. Here the CDR3 DNA reads TGTGCCAGCAGTTCCCCGGCTACCGGAAAGACCCAGTACTTC. The rearrangement uses TRBV6-5 and TRBJ2-5; D is uncertain. The CDR3 spans 14 residues. V dropped 4 bases and J dropped 6 bases, with 15 bases sitting between them. Germline CDR1 is MNHEY and CDR2 is SVGAGI.

This clone has more than one count but fewer than ten. V is TRBV7-2 and J is TRBJ2-5; 8 nucleotides line up with TRBD1. The V gene's germline CDR1 is SGHTA and CDR2 FQGNSA. This CDR3 is 14 amino acids long. Losses at the gene ends were 5 bases for V and 2 bases for J; bases not matched to a gene: 4. The CDR3 coding sequence is TGTGCCAGCAGCCCCAGGGGGCTACAAGAGACCCAGTACTTC. Residues: CASSPRGLQETQYF.

This chain uses TRBV19 with TRBJ1-1; D might be TRBD1 (5 bases). This CDR3 has 15 residues. Trimming took off 2 bases at V and 4 bases at J, with 14 bases between the two ends. Germline CDR1 and CDR2: LNHDA and SQIVND (reference sequence). The CDR3 spells CASSIRGTPGTEAFF. CDR3 in DNA: TGTGCCAGTAGTATACGGGGGACCCCAGGCACTGAAGCTTTCTTT.

The gene calls are TRBV28 and TRBJ1-2, with D perhaps TRBD1 (6 bases). The CDR3 runs to 13 residues. CDR1 is MDHEN and CDR2 is SYDVKM in the germline V gene. V was cut by 3 bases and J by 4 bases, with 9 bases left in between. CDR3 coding DNA: TGTGCCAGCAGTTTGGGGGGCCTCTATGGCTACACCTTC. It is translated as CASSLGGLYGYTF.

V usage is TRBV7-2 and J usage is TRBJ1-5, with 9 bases identical to TRBD1. CDR1 is SGHTA and CDR2 is FQGNSA in the germline V gene. After removal of 8 bases from V and 4 bases from J, the junction contained 9 bases not matched to a gene. The CDR3 is made up of 15 amino acids. The CDR3 is CASGKQGAMNQPQHF. The CDR3 DNA is TGTGCCAGCGGGAAACAGGGGGCTATGAATCAGCCCCAGCATTTT.

This chain joins TRBV9 and TRBJ2-7; TRBD2 agrees at 7 bases. CDR1 and CDR2 from the germline V gene are SGDLS and YYNGEE. The junction had 8 bases not matched to a gene; V was cut back by 4 bases and J by 4 bases. The length of the CDR3 is 14 residues. The DNA for the CDR3 is TGTGCCAGCAGCCCCACGGAGGGAGGGTACGAGCAGTACTTC. It encodes CASSPTEGGYEQYF.

The chain recombines TRBV6-5 with TRBJ2-3; 9 positions match TRBD2. CDR3 length: 15 residues. Germline V gene data show CDR1 as MNHEY and CDR2 as SVGAGI. J lost 0 bases, V lost 6 bases, and 4 bases had no gene match. CDR3 nucleotide sequence: TGTGCCAGCAGCGGGAGCGGGAGGAGCACAGATACGCAGTATTTT. Translating it yields CASSGSGRSTDTQYF.

The chain combines TRBV10-3 with TRBJ2-7; either TRBD1 or TRBD2 may fit D (5 bases each). CDR3 length: 12 residues. Germline CDR1 ENHRY, CDR2 SYGVKD. The V end lost 10 bases, the J end lost 6 bases, and 16 bases lay between the germline ends. CDR3 in DNA: TGTGCCAGCCTGTCGGGGACGGGCGAGCAGTACTTC. This codes for CASLSGTGEQYF.

The J gene is TRBJ1-6, the V gene TRBV10-1; 8 nucleotides match TRBD1. This CDR3 comprises 18 residues. V was pared by 3 bases and J by 10 bases, with 17 bases of the junction left unmatched. The germline V gene has CDR1 WNHNN and CDR2 SYGVQD (reference sequence). In DNA form, the CDR3 reads TGCGCCAGCAGTGACCCAGGGACAGGAGGGACAGGCCAATCACCCCTCCACTTT. It is translated as CASSDPGTGGTGQSPLHF.

V gene TRBV24-1 combines with J gene TRBJ2-1; the match to TRBD2 covers 8 bases. Germline lookup yields CDR1 KGHDR and CDR2 SFDVKD. The CDR3 is made up of 17 amino acids. V lost 6 bases and J lost 8; bases outside the gene matches: 17. The CDR3 DNA sequence: TGTGCCACCAGTACATCTAGCGGGCAATTCCTTAGATATGAGCAGTTCTTC. Translated, it gives CATSTSSGQFLRYEQFF.

This rearrangement joins TRBV2 to TRBJ2-2; tentative D call: TRBD2 (6 bases). V was clipped by 5 bases and J by 4 bases, with 11 bases between them. Germline CDR1 SNHLY, CDR2 FYNNEI. The CDR3 is made up of 14 amino acids. In nucleotides, the CDR3 is TGTGCCAGCAGTCCCGGGAGTCGCACCGGGGAGCTGTTTTTT. The encoded protein is CASSPGSRTGELFF.

This chain connects TRBV6-2 or TRBV6-3 to TRBJ2-7; 10 bases fit TRBD1. Trimming at V came to 5 bases and at J to 5 bases, leaving 9 bases not matched to a gene. The CDR3 covers 15 residues. In germline, CDR1 is MNHEY, CDR2 SVGEGT. CDR3 nucleotides: TGTGCCAGCAGTCTACCCGACAGGGGGCCGAACGAGCAGTACTTC. Amino acids: CASSLPDRGPNEQYF.

About this clone: Other nucleotide sequences from this sample produce the same CDR3. V and J are TRBV4-1 and TRBJ2-5; the D gene is possibly TRBD1 (5 bases). The V end lost 0 bases, the J end lost 4 bases, and 9 bases lay between the germline ends. From germline, CDR1 is MGHRA and CDR2 YSYEKL. CDR3 length: 14 amino acids. The CDR3, as DNA: TGCGCCAGCAGCCAAGACAGGGATGGAGAGACCCAGTACTTC. This codes for CASSQDRDGETQYF.

The chain uses TRBV10-1 and TRBJ1-5; D is perhaps TRBD1 (5 bases). The germline V and J ends were trimmed by 3 bases and 3 bases, with 18 bases remaining between them. This CDR3 contains 17 residues. The germline gives CDR1 WNHNN, CDR2 SYGVQD (reference sequence). The CDR3 sequence: CASSESPPGRDNQPQHF. The CDR3 bases are TGCGCCAGCAGTGAATCTCCCCCAGGGAGGGACAATCAGCCCCAGCATTTT.

The chain couples TRBV7-9 to TRBJ1-1; 10 bases fit TRBD1. The trim removed 5 bases at V and 6 bases at J, leaving 9 bases unmatched. Germline V gene sequence: CDR1 SEHNR, CDR2 FQNEAQ (reference sequence). This CDR3 has 15 residues. CDR3 in DNA: TGTGCCAGCAGCCCCGGGACAGGGGAGGATCCTGAAGCTTTCTTT. Amino acids: CASSPGTGEDPEAFF.

The chain has TRBV18 and TRBJ2-3; D may be TRBD1 (6 bases). Germline CDR1 reads KGHSH; CDR2 reads LQKENI. Deletions cut 6 bases from V and 2 bases from J, with 15 bases between. The length of the CDR3 is 15 residues. CDR3 nucleotide sequence: TGTGCCAGCTCCCGGGGTACAGGGACCACAGATACGCAGTATTTT. It encodes CASSRGTGTTDTQYF.

The chain links TRBV27 to TRBJ1-1; D might be TRBD1 (5 bases). Germline CDR1 MNHEY, CDR2 SMNVEV (reference sequence). V lost 2 bases to trimming and J lost 1 base, with 11 bases between them. The CDR3 totals 15 residues. Here the CDR3 reads CASSLGSGANTEAFF. The CDR3 DNA reads TGTGCCAGCAGTTTAGGTAGTGGGGCGAACACTGAAGCTTTCTTT.